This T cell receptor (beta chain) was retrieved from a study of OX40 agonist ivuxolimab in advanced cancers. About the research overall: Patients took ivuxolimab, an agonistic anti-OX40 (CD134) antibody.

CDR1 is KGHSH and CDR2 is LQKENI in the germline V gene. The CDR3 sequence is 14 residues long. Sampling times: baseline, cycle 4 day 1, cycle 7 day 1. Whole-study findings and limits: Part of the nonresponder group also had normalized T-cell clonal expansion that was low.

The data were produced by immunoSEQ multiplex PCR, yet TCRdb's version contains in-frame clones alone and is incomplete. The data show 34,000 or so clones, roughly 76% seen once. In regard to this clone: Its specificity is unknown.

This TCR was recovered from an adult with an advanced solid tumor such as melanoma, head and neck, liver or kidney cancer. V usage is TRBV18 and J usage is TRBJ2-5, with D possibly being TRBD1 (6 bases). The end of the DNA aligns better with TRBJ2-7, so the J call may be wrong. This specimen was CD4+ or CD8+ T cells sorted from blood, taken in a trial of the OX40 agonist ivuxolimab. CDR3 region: CASSPTQGINEQYF. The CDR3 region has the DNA TGTGCCAGCTCACCAACCCAGGGGATCAACGAGCAGTACTTC.